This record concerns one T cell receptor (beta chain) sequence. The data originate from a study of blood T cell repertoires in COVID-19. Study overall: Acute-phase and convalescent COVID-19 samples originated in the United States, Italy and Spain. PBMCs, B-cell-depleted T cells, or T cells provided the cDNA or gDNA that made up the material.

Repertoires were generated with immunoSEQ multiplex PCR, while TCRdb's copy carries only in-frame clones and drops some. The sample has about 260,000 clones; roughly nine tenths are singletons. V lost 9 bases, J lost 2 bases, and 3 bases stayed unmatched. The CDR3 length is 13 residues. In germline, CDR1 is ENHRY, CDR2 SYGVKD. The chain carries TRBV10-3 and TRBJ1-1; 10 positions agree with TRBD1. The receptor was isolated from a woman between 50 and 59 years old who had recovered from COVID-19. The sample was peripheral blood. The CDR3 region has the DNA TGTGCCATACGACAGGGGGCTAACACTGAAGCTTTCTTT. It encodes CAIRQGANTEAFF.